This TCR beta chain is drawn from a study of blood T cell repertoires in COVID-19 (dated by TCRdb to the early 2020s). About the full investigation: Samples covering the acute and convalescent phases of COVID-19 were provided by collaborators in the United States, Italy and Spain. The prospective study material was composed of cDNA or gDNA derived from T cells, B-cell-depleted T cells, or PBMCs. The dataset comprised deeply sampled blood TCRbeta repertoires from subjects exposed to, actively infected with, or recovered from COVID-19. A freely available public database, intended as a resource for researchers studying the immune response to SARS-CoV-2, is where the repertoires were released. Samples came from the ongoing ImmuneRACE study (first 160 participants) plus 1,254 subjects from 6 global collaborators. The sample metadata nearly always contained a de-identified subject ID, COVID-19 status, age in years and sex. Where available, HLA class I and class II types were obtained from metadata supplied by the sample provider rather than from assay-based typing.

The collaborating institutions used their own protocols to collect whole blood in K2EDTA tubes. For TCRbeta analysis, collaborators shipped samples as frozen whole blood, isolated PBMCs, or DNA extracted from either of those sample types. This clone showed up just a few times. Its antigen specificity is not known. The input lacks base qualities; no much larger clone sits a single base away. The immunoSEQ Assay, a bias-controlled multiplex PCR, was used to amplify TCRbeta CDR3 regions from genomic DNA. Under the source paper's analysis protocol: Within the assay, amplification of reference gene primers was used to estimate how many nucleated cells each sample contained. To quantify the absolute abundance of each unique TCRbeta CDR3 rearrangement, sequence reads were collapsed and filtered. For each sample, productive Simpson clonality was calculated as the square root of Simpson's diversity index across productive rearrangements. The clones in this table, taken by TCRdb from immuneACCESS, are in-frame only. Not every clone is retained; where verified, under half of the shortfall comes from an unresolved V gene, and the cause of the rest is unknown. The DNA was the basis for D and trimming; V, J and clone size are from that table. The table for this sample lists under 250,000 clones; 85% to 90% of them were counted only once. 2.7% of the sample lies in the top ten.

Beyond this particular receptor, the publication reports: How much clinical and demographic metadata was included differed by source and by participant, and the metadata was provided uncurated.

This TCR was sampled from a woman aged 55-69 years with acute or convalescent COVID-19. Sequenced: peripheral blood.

The CDR3 in this case is CAWSPGFYGYTF. Read as DNA, the sequence is TGTGCCTGGAGTCCGGGGTTTTATGGCTACACCTTC. The chain links TRBV30 with TRBJ1-2; the D segment cannot be called with confidence. Between the V and J ends, shortened by 2 bases and 5 bases respectively, the junction contains 9 bases. Per the germline V gene (reference sequence), GTSNPN is the CDR1 and SVGIG is the CDR2. The CDR3 covers 12 residues, taking in both the cysteine and the phenylalanine. Left in the record is the CDR3 DNA by itself, 36 bases read in frame from the first base.